This T cell receptor (beta chain) originates from a study of T cell responses to AZD1222 COVID-19 vaccine. The protocol was immunoSEQ multiplex PCR, while the TCRdb copy is restricted to in-frame clones and leaves out a portion. The top ten hold 5% to 6.5% of the sample, which has about 89,000 clones, approximately 91% seen once. V was clipped by 3 bases and J by 2 bases, with 10 bases between them. Germline CDR1 reads KGHSH; CDR2 reads LQKENI. This CDR3 has 14 residues. The chain links TRBV18 to TRBJ1-1; D gene ambiguous. The input for sequencing was peripheral blood, taken 28 days after the second AZD1222 dose. The receptor was isolated from an adult who received the AZD1222 COVID-19 vaccine. CDR3: CASSPAGRNTEAFF. CDR3 nucleotide sequence: TGTGCCAGCTCACCGGCGGGGAGAAACACTGAAGCTTTCTTT.